Below are 15 T cell receptor beta chains sequenced from a single sample in a study of blood T cell repertoires in COVID-19. Data came from immunoSEQ multiplex PCR; TCRdb stores just in-frame clones and leaves some out. The data show fewer than 250,000 clones, over 80% seen once. The sequencing sample was made of peripheral blood. Receptors were obtained from a woman aged 60-75 years with active or convalescent COVID-19.

The chain is built from TRBV11-2 and TRBJ2-7, with TRBD2 matching over 15 bases. Germline assignment: CDR1 SGHAT and CDR2 FQNNGV. The CDR3 sequence is 14 residues long. Trimming took 5 bases from V and 9 from J; bases not matched to a gene: 5. This chain's CDR3 is CASSAGLAGGWQYF. In DNA, the CDR3 is TGTGCCAGCAGCGCGGGACTAGCGGGAGGTTGGCAGTACTTC.

The chain has TRBV7-8 and TRBJ1-1; 7 nucleotides match TRBD1. Germline values: CDR1 SGHVS, CDR2 FQNEAQ. The CDR3 runs to 14 residues. V lost 5 bases, J lost 0 bases, and 3 bases stayed unmatched. The CDR3 is CASSQGQMNTEAFF. The CDR3 region has the DNA TGTGCCAGCAGCCAGGGACAGATGAACACTGAAGCTTTCTTT.

The sample holds one count of this clone. The chain joins TRBV11-3 to TRBJ2-7, with a weak D call TRBD1 (5 bases). Trimming took off 5 bases at V and 7 bases at J, with 15 bases between the two ends. The CDR3 extends over 13 amino acids. Looked up from germline, CDR1 is SGHNT and CDR2 is YENEEA. As DNA, the CDR3 is TGTGCCAGCAGCCCTCGGGTAGCAGGGGAGCAGTACTTC. Translation gives CASSPRVAGEQYF.

The chain employs TRBV7-8 and TRBJ2-3; TRBD1 might be the D (6 bases). CDR1 SGHVS and CDR2 FQNEAQ come from the germline V gene. V was cut by 5 bases and J by 4 bases, with 13 bases left in between. The CDR3 consists of 14 residues. CDR3: CASSAYRDADTQYF. The CDR3 DNA is TGTGCCAGCAGCGCCTACAGGGACGCAGATACGCAGTATTTT.

The V and J genes are TRBV11-2 and TRBJ2-1, with D possibly being TRBD1 (6 bases). V dropped 5 bases and J dropped 7 bases, with 12 bases sitting between them. The CDR3 covers 13 residues. CDR1 SGHAT and CDR2 FQNNGV come from the germline V gene. This CDR3 is CASSVQQGNEQFF. CDR3 DNA sequence: TGTGCCAGCAGCGTACAACAGGGAAATGAGCAGTTCTTC.

The V and J genes are TRBV25-1 and TRBJ1-2; unclear D gene. CDR3 length: 10 residues. CDR1 is MGHDK and CDR2 is SYGVNS in the germline V gene. Trimming took 8 bases from V and 11 from J, leaving 12 bases between them. The CDR3 region is CASPDCLYTF. For the CDR3, the DNA is TGTGCCAGCCCGGACTGCCTTTACACCTTC.

The V and J genes are TRBV5-1 and TRBJ1-1; 12 bases fit TRBD1. Germline V lookup: CDR1 SGHRS, CDR2 YFSETQ. The CDR3 has 16 amino acids. V was clipped by 4 bases and J by 2 bases; unmatched bases: 6. The CDR3 DNA reads TGCGCCAGCAGCCCCCCAGGGACAGGGGGCAACACTGAAGCTTTCTTT. Protein sequence: CASSPPGTGGNTEAFF.

This clone appeared a single time. V and J are TRBV28 and TRBJ2-7; D may be TRBD2 (5 bases). This CDR3 spans 14 amino acids. Germline assignment: CDR1 MDHEN and CDR2 SYDVKM. V shed 2 bases and J shed 2 bases, with 10 bases lying between them. The CDR3 DNA reads as TGTGCCAGCAGTTTAAGAGGGTTTACCTACGAGCAGTACTTC. Protein sequence: CASSLRGFTYEQYF.

V and J are TRBV9 and TRBJ1-1, with D possibly being TRBD1 (6 bases). This CDR3 has 14 residues. Germline loops: CDR1 SGDLS, CDR2 YYNGEE. Trimming removed 4 bases at V and 5 bases at J, with 15 bases between. The CDR3 loop reads CASSPRGRGTEAFF. Here the CDR3 DNA reads TGTGCCAGCAGCCCAAGGGGAAGGGGGACTGAAGCTTTCTTT.

By its share, this clone is medium-sized. The J gene is TRBJ2-7, the V gene TRBV11-3; a possible D gene is TRBD1 (5 bases). Per germline, CDR1 SGHNT and CDR2 YENEEA. This CDR3 contains 16 residues. V lost 5 bases to trimming and J lost 2 bases, with 19 bases between them. This CDR3 is CASSPPLQGRAYEQYF. The CDR3, as DNA: TGTGCCAGCAGCCCCCCGCTGCAGGGTAGGGCCTACGAGCAGTACTTC.

The chain carries TRBV10-2 and TRBJ2-3; the match to TRBD2 covers 8 bases. The V gene end was trimmed by 4 bases and the J gene end by 3 bases; junction bases not matched to a gene: 6. Germline CDR1 WSHSY, CDR2 SAAADI. CDR3 length: 15 residues. The chain's CDR3 is CASSVGSGATDTQYF. In DNA form, the CDR3 reads TGCGCCAGCAGTGTGGGTAGCGGGGCAACAGATACGCAGTATTTT.

The chain combines TRBV5-5 with TRBJ2-7; D not resolved. Germline V gives CDR1 SGHKS, CDR2 YYEKEE (reference sequence). The CDR3 totals 13 residues. The germline V and J ends were trimmed by 4 bases and 2 bases, with 10 bases remaining between them. The CDR3 here is CASSLAGPYEQYV. CDR3 nucleotides: TGTGCCAGCAGCCTTGCAGGCCCCTACGAGCAGTACGTC.

The J gene is TRBJ2-1, the V gene TRBV11-3; tentatively, D is TRBD2 (5 bases). CDR1 is SGHNT and CDR2 is YENEEA in the germline V gene. The CDR3 length is 14 residues. V was trimmed by 5 bases and J by 7 bases, leaving 15 bases between them. CDR3 protein: CASSSRRIGNEQFF. Written as DNA, the CDR3 is TGTGCCAGCAGCAGTAGGAGGATAGGGAATGAGCAGTTCTTC.

V usage is TRBV5-5 and J usage is TRBJ1-1, with 7 bases fitting TRBD1. V lost 2 bases, J lost 4 bases, and 14 bases stayed unmatched. The CDR3 contains 17 residues. Germline assignment: CDR1 SGHKS and CDR2 YYEKEE (reference sequence). This chain's CDR3 is CASSFDDRATAGTEAFF. In DNA form, the CDR3 reads TGTGCCAGCAGCTTCGATGACAGGGCGACGGCTGGCACTGAAGCTTTCTTT.

This chain links TRBV6-1 with TRBJ1-2, with D perhaps TRBD1 (5 bases). The CDR3 is 14 amino acids. Trimming took 3 bases from V and 8 from J, leaving 16 bases between them. The germline V gene encodes CDR1 MNHNS and CDR2 SASEGT. CDR3 protein: CASSEAGSSRGYTF. The CDR3 region has the DNA TGTGCCAGCAGTGAGGCAGGGTCCTCGCGGGGCTACACCTTC.